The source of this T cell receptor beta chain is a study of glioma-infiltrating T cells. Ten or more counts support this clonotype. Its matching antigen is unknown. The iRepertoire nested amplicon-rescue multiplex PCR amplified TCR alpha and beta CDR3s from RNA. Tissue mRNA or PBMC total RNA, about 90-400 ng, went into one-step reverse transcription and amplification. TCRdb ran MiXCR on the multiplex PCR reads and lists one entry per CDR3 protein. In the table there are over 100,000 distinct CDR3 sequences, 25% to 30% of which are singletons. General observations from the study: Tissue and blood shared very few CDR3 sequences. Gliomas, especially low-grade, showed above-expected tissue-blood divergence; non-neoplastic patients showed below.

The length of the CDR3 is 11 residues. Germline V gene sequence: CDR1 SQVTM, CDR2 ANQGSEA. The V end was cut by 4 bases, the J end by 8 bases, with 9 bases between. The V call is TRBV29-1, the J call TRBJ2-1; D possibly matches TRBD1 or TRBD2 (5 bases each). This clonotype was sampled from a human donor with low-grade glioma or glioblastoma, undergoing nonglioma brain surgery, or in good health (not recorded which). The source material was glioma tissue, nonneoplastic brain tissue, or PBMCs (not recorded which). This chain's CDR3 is CSVGQRDEQFF. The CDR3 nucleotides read TGCAGCGTTGGACAGAGGGATGAGCAGTTCTTC.